These 30 T cell receptor beta chains originate from one sample sequenced in a study of T cell repertoires in cytomegalovirus infection. TCRdb re-derived calls from the reads in MiXCR, one entry per CDR3 protein. The sample comprises 900,000 to 950,000 distinct CDR3 sequences, around 32% of which are singletons, and roughly 13% rests with the top ten. Their cognate antigens are unknown. The source was cultured CD8+ T cells from PBMCs, collected from culture after CMV antigen stimulation. The receptors come from a human donor in good health (CMV status not recorded). Some clones in this sample may be carry-over from other donors' samples.

This clonotype was observed a few times. The chain links TRBV7-9 to TRBJ1-2; unclear D gene. CDR3 length: 14 amino acids. Germline V gene sequence: CDR1 SEHNR, CDR2 FQNEAQ (reference sequence). V was trimmed by 4 bases and J by 0 bases, leaving 9 bases between them. CDR3 in DNA: TGTGCCAGCAGCTCGTTGGTTACTAACTATGGCTACACCTTC. Translation gives CASSSLVTNYGYTF.

This clonotype has at least ten counts. The chain uses TRBV7-2 and TRBJ2-2, with D tentatively TRBD1 (6 bases). Germline V CDR1 and CDR2: SGHTA, FQGNSA. This CDR3 contains 16 residues. V was cut by 10 bases and J by 0 bases, with 18 bases left in between. The CDR3 is CATLLGTSPNTGELFF. CDR3 DNA sequence: TGTGCCACCTTGCTGGGGACATCCCCGAACACCGGGGAGCTGTTTTTT.

This clonotype turned up a few times. V gene TRBV7-9 combines with J gene TRBJ1-2, with unresolved D. The V and J ends lost 9 bases and 6 bases respectively, with 17 bases between them. This CDR3 has 13 amino acids. Germline V gene data show CDR1 as SEHNR and CDR2 as FQNEAQ (reference sequence). Written as DNA, the CDR3 is TGTGCCAGTAACCGGGCTACGGGGAATGGCTACACCTTC. This translates into CASNRATGNGYTF.

Regarding this clonotype: A much larger clone lies a single base off, so this may be a read error. The chain joins TRBV7-9 to TRBJ2-1; a possible D gene is TRBD1 (5 bases). There are 15 residues in the CDR3. Looked up from germline, CDR1 is SEHNR and CDR2 is FQNEAQ (reference sequence). Here the CDR3 DNA reads TGTGCCGGCAGCTCCCCTGGGGCAGTGGGGAATGAGCAGTTCTTC. It codes for CAGSSPGAVGNEQFF.

This clonotype turned up a few times. The rearrangement joins TRBV25-1 to TRBJ2-1; tentatively, D is TRBD1 (6 bases). CDR1 is MGHDK and CDR2 is SYGVNS in the germline V gene. The CDR3 has 15 residues. Trimming shortened V by 5 bases and J by 2 bases, and 13 bases separated the two germline ends. CDR3 coding DNA: TGTGCCAGCAGTCCAGGGGCGACCCCCTACAATGAGCAGTTCTTC. It specifies CASSPGATPYNEQFF.

This clonotype was counted at least ten times. At one boundary the junction diverges from the germline segment, which might be a read error. This chain joins TRBV27 and TRBJ1-1; D is uncertain. The V gene's germline CDR1 is MNHEY and CDR2 SMNVEV (reference sequence). The CDR3 contains 13 residues. This chain's CDR3 is CASSLYGNTEAFF. The CDR3 DNA reads TGTGCCAGCAGCTTATACGGGAACACTGAAGCTTTCTTT.

In this sample, this clonotype turned up a few times. The V and J genes are TRBV10-3 and TRBJ2-1, with a weak D call TRBD2 (5 bases). Between the trimmed V and J ends, which lost 6 bases and 2 bases, there was a span of 14 bases. The CDR3 has 15 amino acids. Germline CDR1 is ENHRY and CDR2 is SYGVKD. The DNA for the CDR3 is TGTGCCATCAGGCCCCGGGAAACTCCCTACAATGAGCAGTTCTTC. Amino acids: CAIRPRETPYNEQFF.

This clonotype has only a few counts. V usage is TRBV12-3 or TRBV12-4 and J usage is TRBJ1-2; TRBD1 is a possible D gene (6 bases). The CDR3 runs to 15 residues. V dropped 3 bases and J dropped 6 bases, with 17 bases sitting between them. This chain's CDR3 is CASSLGNRAPDGYTF. The CDR3 DNA reads as TGTGCCAGCAGTTTGGGTAACAGGGCCCCAGATGGCTACACCTTC.

This clonotype occurred a few times. This sequence joins TRBV19 and TRBJ2-3; D possibly uses TRBD1 or TRBD2 (5 bases each). CDR1 LNHDA and CDR2 SQIVND come from the germline V gene (reference sequence). The CDR3 is made up of 16 amino acids. The V end lost 1 base, the J end lost 1 base, and 12 bases lay between the germline ends. CDR3 protein: CASSIGEGSGTDTQYF. The CDR3, as DNA: TGTGCCAGTAGTATAGGCGAGGGGTCTGGCACAGATACGCAGTATTTT.

The V call is TRBV6-5, the J call TRBJ1-2; D is undetermined. V shed 0 bases and J shed 5 bases, with 10 bases lying between them. Germline CDR1 is MNHEY and CDR2 is SVGAGI. The CDR3 is 14 residues long. In nucleotides, the CDR3 is TGTGCCAGCAGTTACTCGAGGGATTCATATGGCTACACCTTC. Amino acids: CASSYSRDSYGYTF.

In this sample, this clonotype turned up many times. This chain joins TRBV7-8 and TRBJ1-5, with 8 bases identical to TRBD1. Germline CDR1 and CDR2: SGHVS and FQNEAQ. This CDR3 region has 19 residues. Trimming took 5 bases from V and 0 from J; bases not matched to a gene: 15. The CDR3 loop reads CASSLYETGAAYSNQPQHF. Here the CDR3 DNA reads TGTGCCAGCAGCCTGTATGAGACAGGGGCCGCTTATAGCAATCAGCCCCAGCATTTT.

This clonotype was found a few times. The V and J genes are TRBV7-9 and TRBJ1-1, with unresolved D. CDR1 and CDR2 (germline): SEHNR, FQNEAQ (reference sequence). The CDR3 totals 11 residues. V lost 5 bases to trimming and J lost 8 bases, with 9 bases between them. CDR3 nucleotide sequence: TGTGCCAGCAGCACCCGACAAGAAGCTTTCTTT. Translation gives CASSTRQEAFF.

This clonotype was seen only a few times. V usage is TRBV7-8 and J usage is TRBJ2-1; 15 nucleotides align to TRBD2. The V segment lost 5 bases and the J segment 4 bases; nucleotides outside the gene matches: 3. The CDR3 spans 16 residues. Germline V CDR1 and CDR2: SGHVS, FQNEAQ. CDR3 DNA: TGTGCCAGCAGCGGGACTAGCGGGGGGTATTACAATGAGCAGTTCTTC. It codes for CASSGTSGGYYNEQFF.

This chain uses TRBV6-5 with TRBJ1-4, with no clear D. This CDR3 is built from 12 residues. Looked up from germline, CDR1 is MNHEY and CDR2 is SVGAGI. V was trimmed by 6 bases and J by 3 bases, leaving 5 bases between them. The CDR3 DNA is TGTGCCAGCAGGGAAGCTAATGAAAAACTGTTTTTT. Amino acid sequence: CASREANEKLFF.

This clonotype was detected only a few times. This chain joins TRBV6-5 and TRBJ2-3, with D tentatively TRBD1 (6 bases). CDR1 MNHEY and CDR2 SVGAGI come from the germline V gene. The V and J ends lost 2 bases and 4 bases respectively, with 10 bases between them. The length of the CDR3 is 14 residues. DNA for the CDR3: TGTGCCAGCAGTTACATCAGGGGTTCAGATACGCAGTATTTT. Encoded protein: CASSYIRGSDTQYF.

V usage is TRBV20-1 and J usage is TRBJ1-4, with D hard to call. This CDR3 is built from 17 residues. V was clipped by 1 base and J by 5 bases, with 20 bases between them. Per the germline V gene, CDR1 is DFQATT and CDR2 is SNEGSKA (reference sequence). The CDR3 nucleotides are TGCAGTGCTAGAGGGATATGGACGGCCGGGGAAAATGAAAAACTGTTTTTT. Amino acids: CSARGIWTAGENEKLFF.

V is TRBV9 and J is TRBJ2-2, with 7 bases aligning to TRBD1. CDR3 length equals 14 residues. Germline loops: CDR1 SGDLS, CDR2 YYNGEE. V gave up 3 bases and J gave up 7 bases; unmatched junction bases: 6. CDR3: CASSATGVDGELFF. In DNA form, the CDR3 reads TGTGCCAGCAGCGCAACAGGGGTCGACGGGGAGCTGTTTTTT.

This clonotype has more than one count but fewer than ten. This chain uses TRBV7-9 with TRBJ1-1; D is unclear. Germline assignment: CDR1 SEHNR and CDR2 FQNEAQ (reference sequence). V shed 4 bases and J shed 6 bases, with 9 bases lying between them. There are 12 residues in the CDR3. CDR3 in DNA: TGTGCCAGCAGCTCCAAGCCGGCTGAAGCTTTCTTT. Translating gives CASSSKPAEAFF.

This clonotype was observed a handful of times. This chain uses TRBV7-8 with TRBJ2-1, with D tentatively TRBD1 (5 bases). The V end was cut by 2 bases, the J end by 9 bases, with 14 bases between. Germline V CDR1 and CDR2: SGHVS, FQNEAQ. This CDR3 is built from 14 residues. The CDR3 coding sequence is TGTGCCAGCAGCTTAAATGGCAGGGTTGCTGAGCAGTTCTTC. Translated: CASSLNGRVAEQFF.

This clonotype has a handful of counts. The gene calls are TRBV28 and TRBJ2-7, with 7 bases aligning to TRBD1. The CDR3 consists of 15 residues. Germline CDR1 is MDHEN and CDR2 is SYDVKM. The V gene end was trimmed by 4 bases and the J gene end by 0 bases; junction bases not matched to a gene: 6. For the CDR3, the DNA is TGTGCCAGCAGTTCCTGGACAGGCGACTCCTACGAGCAGTACTTC. Protein product: CASSSWTGDSYEQYF.

The J gene is TRBJ1-1, the V gene TRBV19; D remains unclear. The CDR3 loop spans 14 amino acids. Between the trimmed V and J ends, which lost 5 bases and 2 bases, there was a span of 12 bases. Germline CDR1 is LNHDA and CDR2 is SQIVND (reference sequence). CDR3 residues: CASSPHQGNTEAFF. The CDR3 bases are TGTGCCAGTAGTCCCCACCAAGGAAACACTGAAGCTTTCTTT. The whole variable domain, remainder taken from reference TRBV19 and TRBJ1-1, is DGGITQSPKYLFRKEGQNVTLSCEQNLNHDAMYWYRQDPGQGLRLIYYSQIVNDFQKGDIAEGYSVSREKKESFPLTVTSAQKNPTAFYLCASSPHQGNTEAFFGQGTRLTVV.

This chain joins TRBV5-6 and TRBJ1-2; D perhaps matches TRBD1 (6 bases). Trimming shortened V by 5 bases and J by 6 bases, and 11 bases separated the two germline ends. The CDR3 has 12 residues. Germline loops: CDR1 SGHDT, CDR2 YYEEEE. As DNA, the CDR3 is TGTGCCAGCAGTTGGGGGCAGGATGGCTACACCTTC. This sequence encodes CASSWGQDGYTF.

The V gene is TRBV14, the J gene TRBJ2-2; D might be TRBD1 (6 bases). Germline loops: CDR1 SGHDN, CDR2 FVKESK. This CDR3 spans 16 amino acids. Trimming took 4 bases from V and 0 from J, leaving 12 bases between them. The CDR3 sequence: CASSRWGLPNTGELFF. The DNA for the CDR3 is TGTGCCAGCAGCCGGTGGGGGCTTCCGAACACCGGGGAGCTGTTTTTT.

V usage is TRBV5-8 and J usage is TRBJ2-5, with 9 bases that match TRBD2. The CDR3 is made up of 15 amino acids. The germline V gene encodes CDR1 SGHTS and CDR2 YDEGEE. The V segment lost 4 bases and the J segment 1 base; nucleotides outside the gene matches: 5. The CDR3 DNA reads as TGTGCCAGCAGCCTTAGCGGGAGCCGCCAAGAGACCCAGTACTTC. Translating it yields CASSLSGSRQETQYF.

The sample holds a few counts of this clonotype. The gene calls are TRBV6-1 and TRBJ1-2, with 7 bases matching TRBD1. CDR1 is MNHNS and CDR2 is SASEGT in the germline V gene. With V trimmed by 4 bases and J by 5 bases, 4 bases remained unmatched. CDR3 length: 13 residues. In DNA, the CDR3 is TGTGCCAGCAGTGGACAGGGTCCTTATGGCTACACCTTC. Translated, it gives CASSGQGPYGYTF.

The chain is built from TRBV5-8 and TRBJ2-2, with D perhaps TRBD1 (6 bases). V lost 4 bases and J lost 2, with 15 bases in between. CDR3 length equals 16 residues. CDR1 and CDR2 (germline): SGHTS, YDEGEE. The CDR3 coding sequence is TGTGCCAGCAGCCCACCACCGGGACAAAACACCGGGGAGCTGTTTTTT. It is translated as CASSPPPGQNTGELFF. Supplemented by reference TRBV5-8 and TRBJ2-2, the full variable domain reads EAGVTQSPTHLIKTRGQQATLRCSPISGHTSVYWYQQALGLGLQFLLWYDEGEERNRGNFPPRFSGRQFPNYSSELNVNALELEDSALYLCASSPPPGQNTGELFFGEGSRLTVL.

J is TRBJ2-5 and V is TRBV7-4; TRBD1 matches at 7 bases. The V and J ends lost 3 bases and 1 base, in that order; junction bases with no gene match: 8. The germline V gene encodes CDR1 SGHVT and CDR2 SQSDAQ. The CDR3 totals 16 residues. The CDR3 is CASSFFRRDSQETQYF. The CDR3 DNA is TGTGCCAGCAGCTTTTTTCGCCGGGACAGCCAAGAGACCCAGTACTTC.

This clonotype occurred many times. The J gene is TRBJ2-3, the V gene TRBV7-6; 7 bases are a match to TRBD2. With 1 base clipped from V and 0 bases from J, the junction kept 4 bases outside the gene matches. Germline assignment: CDR1 SGHVS and CDR2 FNYEAQ. The length of the CDR3 is 16 residues. DNA for the CDR3: TGTGCCAGCAGCTTAGAAAAAGCGGGGAGCACAGATACGCAGTATTTT. This translates into CASSLEKAGSTDTQYF.

This clonotype has just a few counts. CDR3 nucleotide sequence: TGTGCCAGCAGCTTAGTCCGTACAGGGATGAATGAGCAGTTCTTC. Its protein product is CASSLVRTGMNEQFF. The chain is built from TRBV7-2 and TRBJ2-1; tentatively, D is TRBD1 (6 bases). Germline values: CDR1 SGHTA, CDR2 FQGNSA. V was clipped by 1 base and J by 7 bases, with 14 bases between them. This CDR3 spans 15 amino acids.

This clonotype was seen a handful of times. The chain uses TRBV7-9 and TRBJ1-1; no clear D gene. The CDR3 sequence is 15 residues long. V lost 4 bases to trimming and J lost 3 bases, with 15 bases between them. Germline CDR1 is SEHNR and CDR2 is FQNEAQ (reference sequence). CDR3 residues: CASSSREAGHTEAFF. For the CDR3, the DNA is TGTGCCAGCAGCTCTCGGGAGGCGGGTCACACTGAAGCTTTCTTT.